The source of this TCR beta chain is a study of CXCR3-negative and CXCR3-positive naive CD8 T cells. Details on this clonotype: The antigen is unknown.

The TRB libraries of cDNA were built by UMI-labeled 5' RACE. From the 5' RACE reads, TCRdb lists one entry per CDR3 protein and no DNA. This sample contains under 75,000 distinct CDR3 sequences. The study, taken as a whole, reports: Greater hydrophobicity was found in TRB CDR3s of CXCR3-positive naive cells than of CXCR3-negative naive cells.

CDR3 length: 15 residues. CDR1 DFQATT and CDR2 SNEGSKA come from the germline V gene (reference sequence). Sample: naive CXCR3+ CD8+ T cells from blood. Subset indicated: CD45RO-CCR7+CD27+CD95- naive CD8+ T cells expressing CXCR3 (TNR3+). The chain has TRBV20-1 and TRBJ2-1; the D call of TRBD1 rests on TCRdb alone, since no DNA is present to check it. This receptor was identified in a human donor in good health. Some clones in this sample may be carry-over from other donors' samples. The CDR3 reads CSARTRDRGYTEQFF.